These T cell receptor beta chains were read from a single sample in a study of control samples from healthy donors and cancer patients. Generated by immunoSEQ multiplex PCR, the TCRdb table keeps only in-frame clones and is missing some. The table lists 250,000 to 300,000 clones, around 80% of them singletons. Sequencing was performed on PBMCs. These receptors were collected from an older woman with lung cancer. Both conserved end residues are trimmed from each CDR3. The D gene is left open where the match is weak.

cdr3_aa,d_call,j_call,v_call
ASSLAGVDYEQY,-,TRBJ2-7,TRBV7-9
ATQVPGLNNSPLH,-,TRBJ1-6,TRBV28
ASRPQGGTEAF,-,TRBJ1-1,TRBV27
ASSEDRGSPLH,TRBD1,TRBJ1-6,TRBV6-4
ASSPTESAGGHTQY,TRBD1,TRBJ2-3,TRBV11-2
ASSGGEGTDTQY,-,TRBJ2-3,TRBV2
SVGRDSFSFEAF,TRBD1,TRBJ1-1,TRBV29-1
ASRPGTGGDTQY,TRBD1,TRBJ2-3,TRBV10-1
ASSHRQGVNLARSEETQY,TRBD1,TRBJ2-5,TRBV14
ASSPDSNYGYT,-,TRBJ1-2,TRBV7-8
ASSERQASSGNTIY,-,TRBJ1-3,TRBV6-1
ASSQDGQGALETQY,TRBD1,TRBJ2-5,TRBV4-1
ASSLVGGPTEAF,-,TRBJ1-1,TRBV7-8
ASSYSRGELF,-,TRBJ2-2,TRBV6-5
ASSLDWTVTYNSPLH,-,TRBJ1-6,TRBV5-1
SVATAETQY,-,TRBJ2-5,TRBV29-1
ASSPGQGTGNEKLF,TRBD1,TRBJ1-4,TRBV7-9
ASSVAGTGDHGYT,TRBD1,TRBJ1-2,TRBV3-1/TRBV3-2
ASSLTKDTEAF,-,TRBJ1-1,TRBV7-8
ASSVGTVGETQY,-,TRBJ2-5,TRBV9